This T cell receptor (beta chain) was recorded in a study of blood T cell repertoires in COVID-19. Across the whole study: From T cells, B-cell-depleted T cells, or PBMCs came the material, which was cDNA or gDNA.

How the authors handled the data: It was from reference gene primer amplification that nucleated cell counts were estimated. Here immunoSEQ multiplex PCR was the method, and the copy in TCRdb shows in-frame clones only, minus some. Clone size and the V and J calls come from that table; the DNA yielded D and trimming. The table has about 200,000 clones, roughly nine tenths seen once; the top ten hold roughly 4%. In terms of age and location, participants ranged from about 18 to 90 years and lived in about 25 US areas. Germline CDR1 and CDR2: MGHRA and YSYEKL. V was pared by 1 base and J by 6 bases, with 10 bases between. The CDR3 is 14 residues long.

V is TRBV4-1 and J is TRBJ2-1; D not resolved. The TCR originated in a woman in her 30s with acute COVID-19. What was sequenced was PBMCs or T cells enriched from blood (not recorded which). The CDR3 nucleotides read TGCGCCAGCAGCCAAGGCAGGTCATCCAATGAGCAGTTCTTC. This encodes CASSQGRSSNEQFF.